This T cell receptor beta chain was sequenced for a study of post-analysis software for immune sequencing data. Study details: Courses of disease covered relapsing-remitting, secondary progressive and progressive-relapsing multiple sclerosis. Study-wide findings and caveats: Those with multiple sclerosis, the patient group, showed significantly lower normalized Chao1 diversity than controls. Strong co-clustering by F measure was evident for samples that had been prepared in the same batch. Among 4 or 5 TRBV segments more frequent in patients than controls were TRBV5-6, TRBV5-1 and TRBV20-1.

Germline assignment: CDR1 LGHDT and CDR2 YNNKEL (reference sequence). V lost 1 base to trimming and J lost 8 bases, with 11 bases between them. The CDR3 is made up of 13 amino acids. Libraries were made from TCR beta cDNA, and they carried unique molecular identifiers. Each CDR3 protein gets one entry after TCRdb re-called the PCR reads with MiXCR. The repertoire has a few hundred thousand distinct CDR3 sequences, about a third of them found once; the top ten carry around 15%. About this clonotype itself: No antigen is known for it.

V usage is TRBV3-1 and J usage is TRBJ1-2, with D uncertain. The TCR sequence derives from a girl under 18 with multiple sclerosis. Material: blood. The CDR3 sequence: CASSQVGRQGYTF. The DNA of the CDR3 is TGTGCCAGCAGCCAAGTGGGCCGCCAGGGCTACACCTTC.